This is a list of T cell receptor beta chains from one sample in a study of CXCR3-negative and CXCR3-positive naive CD8 T cells. TCRdb reprocessed the 5' RACE reads and stores each CDR3 protein as one record, lacking DNA. Its table lists nearly 45,000 distinct CDR3 sequences. Specimen: memory CD8+ T cells from blood. Receptor source: a human donor in good health. Some clones in this sample may be carry-over from other donors' samples. CDR3s include the opening cysteine and the closing phenylalanine or tryptophan. Rows may omit the clone size; those that give it use once, few, many or a size class.

v_gene,abundance,len,j_gene,CDR3aa
TRBV7-8,.,14,TRBJ2-7,CASSLWGASYEQYF
TRBV6-2/TRBV6-3,.,13,TRBJ2-7,CASSSGNGDEQYF
TRBV2,.,16,TRBJ2-2,CASSEARTGPTGVLFF
TRBV7-8,.,16,TRBJ2-5,CASSPPRTGGSETQYF
TRBV4-1,.,13,TRBJ1-1,CASSPYLNTEAFF
TRBV7-2,.,15,TRBJ2-7,CASSANSGVPFEQYF
TRBV19,.,19,TRBJ2-6,CASSPLAGRDYSGANVLTF
TRBV7-2,medium-sized,13,TRBJ2-7,CASRDFTGYEQYF
TRBV20-1,.,16,TRBJ1-6,CSARDREGSYNSPLHF
TRBV6-5,.,13,TRBJ2-7,CASSTGLVVEQYF
TRBV28,.,16,TRBJ2-1,CASSSTSGSSYNEQFF
TRBV7-2,.,18,TRBJ2-4,CASSPTGLAGDGKNIQYF
TRBV5-5,.,15,TRBJ2-7,CASSPFRDSSYEQYF
TRBV7-2,.,15,TRBJ2-2,CPSSLVAQGTGELFF
TRBV6-6,.,11,TRBJ1-3,CASRTGNTIYF
TRBV9,.,15,TRBJ1-2,CASSVRTGMDYGYTF
TRBV7-9,.,14,TRBJ2-7,CASSRDTLLYEQYF
TRBV5-1,.,20,TRBJ1-1,CASRGAFRDPRSGLNTEAFF
TRBV28,.,15,TRBJ2-3,CASSFEREGRDTQYF
TRBV12-3/TRBV12-4,.,15,TRBJ2-7,CASSPTTGVSYEQYF
TRBV11-1,.,16,TRBJ2-7,CASSLAEGGATSGRIF
TRBV20-1,.,13,TRBJ2-1,CSASFRADNEQFF
TRBV9,.,16,TRBJ2-3,CASSVTSAPHTDTQYF
TRBV25-1,.,13,TRBJ2-2,CASSEFFTGELFF
TRBV6-5,.,14,TRBJ2-2,CASRFIPNTGELFF
TRBV7-2,medium-sized,13,TRBJ1-1,CASSLGYNTEAFF
TRBV15,.,14,TRBJ2-1,CATSSDPDLNEQFF
TRBV4-3,.,15,TRBJ2-7,CASSQGGQVSYEQYF
TRBV15,.,16,TRBJ2-1,CATSRDPTSNYNEQFF
TRBV10-3,.,15,TRBJ2-3,CAISATGDNTDTQYF
TRBV21-1,.,21,TRBJ2-3,CASSKARFWVGTSGPTDTQYF
TRBV12-3/TRBV12-4,.,14,TRBJ2-1,CASSLGAGVNEQFF
TRBV20-1,.,13,TRBJ1-1,CSARGGRETEAFF
TRBV6-6,.,15,TRBJ1-5,CASSSYTQGIQPQHF
TRBV9,.,14,TRBJ2-7,CASSGGGAGYEQYF
TRBV9,.,14,TRBJ1-1,CASSVDLMNTEAFF
TRBV7-9,.,16,TRBJ2-1,CASSVSGGQGYNEQFF
TRBV28,.,13,TRBJ2-7,CASSLPTGYEQYF
TRBV27,.,13,TRBJ1-2,CASSFYRGYGYTF
TRBV6-2/TRBV6-3,.,15,TRBJ2-2,CASSYSGQLTGELFF
TRBV6-5,.,17,TRBJ1-5,CASSLGPLAYSNQPQHF
TRBV7-6,.,13,TRBJ2-7,CASSGGQTYEQYF
TRBV20-1,.,15,TRBJ1-1,CSAKDPRLVYTEAFF
TRBV12-3/TRBV12-4,.,15,TRBJ2-1,CASSFPTDPNNEQFF
TRBV28,.,14,TRBJ1-1,CASSLDLGGTEAFF
TRBV9,.,16,TRBJ2-1,CASSVEPYISYNEQFF
TRBV7-6,.,17,TRBJ2-3,CASSSGTTHHSTDTQYF
TRBV4-1,.,12,TRBJ2-1,CASSHEMNEQFF
TRBV29-1,.,11,TRBJ2-7,CSVEESGLVAF
TRBV24-1,.,15,TRBJ2-1,CATSDLAGGLGEQFF
TRBV7-8,.,13,TRBJ2-2,CASSPNRPGELFF
TRBV18,.,16,TRBJ2-7,CASSPTEDFSSYEQYF
TRBV7-6,.,19,TRBJ2-1,CASSFGTSGTPSAYNEQFF
TRBV4-2,.,15,TRBJ2-7,CASSQEGTGGYEQYF
TRBV20-1,.,17,TRBJ2-7,CSVGGKRETRQTYEQYF